This TCR beta chain was recovered during a study of blood T cell repertoires in COVID-19. As handled by the study authors: How many nucleated cells were present was estimated from reference gene primer amplification. Assay used: immunoSEQ multiplex PCR; TCRdb lists only in-frame clones, some missing. D and trimming were read from the DNA, whereas the V and J calls and clone size are those reported in that table. The sample lists 200,000 to 250,000 clones; roughly 83% were seen once. The TCR was taken from a man older than 75 with acute or convalescent COVID-19. The sequenced sample was peripheral blood.

The CDR3 here is CASRPSGEGETQYF. The CDR3 nucleotides read TGTGCCAGCAGACCTAGCGGGGAAGGTGAGACCCAGTACTTC. The chain couples TRBV6-2 or TRBV6-3 to TRBJ2-5; 9 nucleotides agree with TRBD2. The length of the CDR3 is 14 residues. Trimming removed 6 bases from V and 5 bases from J; junction bases left unmatched: 7. Germline CDR1 is MNHEY and CDR2 is SVGEGT.